This T cell receptor (beta chain) was found in a study of blood T cell repertoires in COVID-19. TCRdb's table, derived via immunoSEQ multiplex PCR, lists solely in-frame clones and lacks some. The data show 150,000 to 200,000 clones, about 85% seen once. The CDR3 length is 17 residues. Per the germline V gene, CDR1 is SNHLY and CDR2 is FYNNEI. Trimming took 0 bases from V and 3 from J; bases not matched to a gene: 9. The receptor was derived from a human donor with acute or convalescent COVID-19. The donor label of this sample is uncertain. V is TRBV2 and J is TRBJ2-7; TRBD2 aligns across 9 bases. Sequencing was done on a sample of peripheral blood. The CDR3 here is CASSEALTSGINYEQYF. Here the CDR3 DNA reads TGTGCCAGCAGTGAAGCTTTGACTAGCGGAATAAACTACGAGCAGTACTTC.